The 25 T cell receptor beta chains below were found in one sample sequenced in a study of cytomegalovirus exposure and HLA in healthy donors. Both 60 Vbeta primers and 13 Jbeta primers went into the PCR. Repertoires were generated with immunoSEQ multiplex PCR, while TCRdb's copy carries only in-frame clones and drops some. The repertoire holds about 160,000 clones, with 65% to 90% as singletons. The sequenced sample consisted of PBMCs. These receptors were taken from a woman under 30 in good health and CMV-seronegative.

This chain connects TRBV7-9 to TRBJ1-2, with a possible D match to TRBD1 (6 bases). This CDR3 has 14 amino acids. V shed 0 bases and J shed 6 bases, with 11 bases lying between them. Germline loops: CDR1 SEHNR, CDR2 FQNEAQ (reference sequence). CDR3 amino acids: CASSLASGGDGYTF. The CDR3 DNA sequence: TGTGCCAGCAGCTTAGCGTCGGGGGGCGATGGCTACACCTTC.

The gene calls are TRBV7-6 and TRBJ1-3; D not resolved. CDR1 and CDR2 (germline): SGHVS, FNYEAQ. V lost 5 bases to trimming and J lost 5 bases, with 13 bases between them. The CDR3 covers 14 residues. The CDR3 sequence: CASSPTVSRNTIYF. In DNA, the CDR3 is TGTGCCAGCAGCCCTACAGTGTCCCGAAACACCATATATTTT.

This sequence joins TRBV19 and TRBJ2-1, with D tentatively TRBD2 (5 bases). V was clipped by 4 bases and J by 4 bases, with 20 bases between them. The V gene's germline CDR1 is LNHDA and CDR2 SQIVND (reference sequence). This CDR3 region has 17 residues. For the CDR3, the DNA is TGTGCCAGTAGTACCTCGTGGCTAGCCACGGGATACAATGAGCAGTTCTTC. Translating gives CASSTSWLATGYNEQFF. The entire variable domain, with the rest obtained from reference TRBV19 and TRBJ2-1, is as follows: DGGITQSPKYLFRKEGQNVTLSCEQNLNHDAMYWYRQDPGQGLRLIYYSQIVNDFQKGDIAEGYSVSREKKESFPLTVTSAQKNPTAFYLCASSTSWLATGYNEQFFGPGTRLTVL.

J is TRBJ2-1 and V is TRBV7-8; possible D gene TRBD2, 5 bases. The CDR3 runs 14 residues. V lost 0 bases to trimming and J lost 9 bases, with 12 bases between them. CDR1 is SGHVS and CDR2 is FQNEAQ in the germline V gene. CDR3 region: CASSLAAPRGEQFF. CDR3 nucleotides: TGTGCCAGCAGCTTAGCGGCCCCCCGGGGTGAGCAGTTCTTC.

The chain's CDR3 is CASSLTSGGYNEQFF. CDR3 DNA sequence: TGCGCCAGCAGCCTGACTAGCGGGGGGTACAATGAGCAGTTCTTC. The chain combines TRBV5-1 with TRBJ2-1, with TRBD2 matching 13 bases. With 4 bases clipped from V and 4 bases from J, the junction kept 2 bases outside the gene matches. The V gene's germline CDR1 is SGHRS and CDR2 YFSETQ. CDR3 length: 15 amino acids.

The rearrangement links TRBV21-1 to TRBJ1-1; the table assigns TRBD1, which was not confirmed against the DNA. TRBV21-1 is a pseudogene locus. The CDR3 consists of 14 residues. The CDR3 coding sequence is TGTGCCAGCAGCAAAGGGGGCCAGAGGACTGAAGCTTTCTTT. It is translated as CASSKGGQRTEAFF.

The J gene is TRBJ1-3, the V gene TRBV6-1, with D uncertain. V lost 6 bases and J lost 0, with 12 bases in between. Germline values: CDR1 MNHNS, CDR2 SASEGT. This CDR3 comprises 15 residues. This CDR3 reads CASSPGPYSGNTIYF. The CDR3 DNA reads as TGTGCCAGCAGCCCCGGTCCCTACTCTGGAAACACCATATATTTT.

The chain carries TRBV9 and TRBJ2-3; D might be TRBD2 (5 bases). The CDR3 has 15 amino acids. Germline CDR1 and CDR2: SGDLS and YYNGEE. The V gene lost 3 bases and the J gene lost 2 bases, with 13 bases spanning the gap. The CDR3 sequence: CASSAGIAPTDTQYF. In nucleotides, the CDR3 is TGTGCCAGCAGCGCCGGGATTGCTCCCACAGATACGCAGTATTTT.

The chain carries TRBV6-5 and TRBJ2-3; unclear D gene. The V end lost 2 bases, the J end lost 3 bases, and 6 bases lay between the germline ends. The CDR3 is 13 amino acids. CDR1 and CDR2 from the germline V gene are MNHEY and SVGAGI. The CDR3 loop is CASSYPGTDTQYF. CDR3 nucleotide sequence: TGTGCCAGCAGTTACCCCGGGACAGATACGCAGTATTTT.

This sequence joins TRBV2 and TRBJ2-5; a possible D gene is TRBD1 (6 bases). The germline gives CDR1 SNHLY, CDR2 FYNNEI. The CDR3 runs 11 residues. V lost 9 bases to trimming and J lost 5 bases, with 10 bases between them. The CDR3 sequence: CARQGDETQYF. The CDR3 nucleotides are TGTGCCAGACAGGGTGACGAGACCCAGTACTTC.

The chain uses TRBV27 and TRBJ2-1, with D perhaps matching TRBD2 (5 bases). The CDR3 runs 15 residues. CDR1 is MNHEY and CDR2 is SMNVEV in the germline V gene (reference sequence). Trimming pared 6 bases from V and 6 bases from J, leaving 18 bases between. The CDR3 here is CASRLRLPPGNEQFF. DNA for the CDR3: TGTGCCAGCAGACTACGACTACCCCCCGGCAATGAGCAGTTCTTC.

This chain joins TRBV7-2 and TRBJ2-3; 12 nucleotides match TRBD2. This CDR3 spans 15 amino acids. V lost 1 base to trimming and J lost 8 bases; unmatched junction nucleotides: 4. The germline CDR1 and CDR2 sequences are SGHTA and FQGNSA. The CDR3 DNA reads as TGTGCCAGCAGCTTAGGGACTAGCGGGATGGTTACGCAGTATTTT. Translation: CASSLGTSGMVTQYF.

This chain connects TRBV6-1 to TRBJ1-1, with no clear D. V gave up 6 bases and J gave up 13 bases, with 9 bases separating them. Germline CDR1 and CDR2: MNHNS and SASEGT. The CDR3 has 9 residues. This chain's CDR3 is CASREGSFF. The DNA of the CDR3 is TGTGCCAGCAGGGAGGGAAGTTTCTTT.

The chain couples TRBV27 to TRBJ2-5; D is perhaps TRBD1 (6 bases). V was pared by 2 bases and J by 2 bases, with 9 bases between. The CDR3 runs to 14 residues. Germline loops: CDR1 MNHEY, CDR2 SMNVEV (reference sequence). This chain's CDR3 is CASSLMGAQETQYF. The CDR3 region has the DNA TGTGCCAGCAGTTTAATGGGGGCTCAAGAGACCCAGTACTTC.

The J gene is TRBJ2-7, the V gene TRBV28; D call uncertain. The CDR3 has 11 residues. V lost 6 bases and J lost 3, with 6 bases in between. The V gene's germline CDR1 is MDHEN and CDR2 SYDVKM. The CDR3 sequence: CASSLFYEQYF. The CDR3 DNA reads TGTGCCAGCAGCCTTTTCTACGAGCAGTACTTC.

V usage is TRBV19 and J usage is TRBJ1-5, with 8 bases aligning to TRBD1. Trimming cost V 6 bases and J 3 bases; bases outside gene matches: 13. The CDR3 is 17 amino acids. From germline, CDR1 is LNHDA and CDR2 SQIVND (reference sequence). The CDR3 protein is CASSKRSGGVNNQPQHF. Written as DNA, the CDR3 is TGTGCCAGTAGCAAACGATCAGGGGGCGTGAACAATCAGCCCCAGCATTTT.

This sequence joins TRBV28 and TRBJ1-1; 8 nucleotides agree with TRBD1. CDR1 is MDHEN, CDR2 SYDVKM, per germline. The CDR3 runs to 16 residues. With 6 bases clipped from V and 3 bases from J, the junction kept 12 bases outside the gene matches. CDR3 region: CASSTPYRGWDTEAFF. CDR3 sequence (DNA): TGTGCCAGCAGCACTCCGTACAGGGGGTGGGACACTGAAGCTTTCTTT.

The chain has TRBV9 and TRBJ1-4; D might be TRBD1 (6 bases). CDR1 SGDLS and CDR2 YYNGEE come from the germline V gene. With 3 bases removed from V and 5 bases from J, the gap between germline ends came to 11 bases. This CDR3 contains 14 residues. The CDR3 region has the DNA TGTGCCAGCAGCGCAGGGGTCTGGAATGAAAAACTGTTTTTT. It translates to CASSAGVWNEKLFF.

This sequence joins TRBV18 and TRBJ2-2; D is unresolved. The ends were cut back, 6 bases at V and 3 bases at J, with 11 bases in the middle. Germline lookup yields CDR1 KGHSH and CDR2 LQKENI. This CDR3 region has 14 residues. In nucleotides, the CDR3 is TGTGCCAGCTCTTCCCTGGCAGACACCGGGGAGCTGTTTTTT. It yields the protein CASSSLADTGELFF.

The rearrangement links TRBV28 to TRBJ2-2; 7 nucleotides line up with TRBD1. The V gene's germline CDR1 is MDHEN and CDR2 SYDVKM. The CDR3 runs to 18 residues. V was clipped by 1 base and J by 5 bases; unmatched bases: 13. CDR3 sequence (DNA): TGTGCCAGCAGTTTATCCCGCGGTAGACAGGGTAGAACCGGGGAGCTGTTTTTT. Its translation: CASSLSRGRQGRTGELFF.

The chain uses TRBV10-3 and TRBJ2-2, with TRBD1 matching 8 bases. The CDR3 totals 15 residues. V lost 0 bases to trimming and J lost 5 bases; unmatched junction nucleotides: 2. Germline loops: CDR1 ENHRY, CDR2 SYGVKD. For the CDR3, the DNA is TGTGCCATCAGTGAGTCGGGACAGGTTACCGGGGAGCTGTTTTTT. Its protein is CAISESGQVTGELFF.

The chain recombines TRBV9 with TRBJ1-6, with TRBD1 matching over 9 bases. The CDR3 has 21 amino acids. In germline, CDR1 is SGDLS, CDR2 YYNGEE. V dropped 3 bases and J dropped 0; count of bases not matched to a gene: 16. The CDR3 spells CASSAWGQGFPESSYNSPLHF. In DNA form, the CDR3 reads TGTGCCAGCAGCGCGTGGGGACAGGGATTCCCAGAGAGCTCCTATAATTCACCCCTCCACTTT.

This sequence joins TRBV11-3 and TRBJ2-1; 10 bases are a match to TRBD2. This CDR3 is 16 amino acids long. V lost 4 bases, J lost 9 bases, and 12 bases stayed unmatched. The germline gives CDR1 SGHNT, CDR2 YENEEA. The CDR3 reads CASSSQSGGAGSEQFF. Here the CDR3 DNA reads TGTGCCAGCAGCTCACAGAGCGGGGGGGCAGGCAGTGAGCAGTTCTTC.

The chain combines TRBV28 with TRBJ2-7; perhaps TRBD2 as D (5 bases). CDR1 and CDR2 from the germline V gene are MDHEN and SYDVKM. V was clipped by 3 bases and J by 3 bases, with 18 bases between them. The CDR3 runs to 16 residues. CDR3 bases: TGTGCCAGCAGTTTCTCCAGCTGGCTTCGGGGCTACGAGCAGTACTTC. It translates to CASSFSSWLRGYEQYF.

The chain couples TRBV25-1 to TRBJ1-2; the match to TRBD1 covers 11 bases. Trimming cost V 3 bases and J 5 bases; bases outside gene matches: 8. This CDR3 is built from 16 residues. CDR1 and CDR2 (germline): MGHDK, SYGVNS. CDR3 sequence: CASSDPRTGGAYGYTF. The CDR3, as DNA: TGTGCCAGCAGTGACCCTAGGACAGGGGGCGCTTATGGCTACACCTTC.